A selection of T cell receptor beta chains follows, all from one sample in a study of T cells after yellow fever vaccination. TCRdb ran MiXCR on the 5' RACE reads and lists one entry per CDR3 protein. There are 320,000 or so distinct CDR3 sequences in the sample; roughly 8% occur only once, and 17% lies in the top ten. The sequencing here drew on PBMCs, taken around 45 days after the first yellow fever vaccination. These receptors originate from a young man who received the YFV17D yellow fever vaccine. Both conserved end residues are part of each CDR3. Fields, in order: CDR3 length, V gene, J gene, clone size, D gene, CDR3 protein, CDR3 DNA. D genes are given only for firm matches. Clone size, where shown, is once, few, many, or a class for clones that have expanded.

CDR3 length: 14; V gene: TRBV12-3/TRBV12-4; J gene: TRBJ1-6; clone size: .; D gene: .; CDR3 protein: CASSSGRQNSPLHF; CDR3 DNA: TGTGCCAGCAGTTCCGGGCGGCAAAATTCACCCCTCCACTTT
CDR3 length: 16; V gene: TRBV18; J gene: TRBJ1-5; clone size: .; D gene: TRBD1; CDR3 protein: CASSKGGTGNNQPQHF; CDR3 DNA: TGTGCCAGCTCGAAGGGGGGGACAGGGAACAATCAGCCCCAGCATTTT
CDR3 length: 14; V gene: TRBV5-4; J gene: TRBJ2-5; clone size: many; D gene: TRBD2; CDR3 protein: CASSTGLDGETQYF; CDR3 DNA: TGTGCCAGCAGCACGGGACTAGACGGGGAGACCCAGTACTTC
CDR3 length: 17; V gene: TRBV7-9; J gene: TRBJ2-1; clone size: .; D gene: TRBD2; CDR3 protein: CASSLASLAGGSDEPFF; CDR3 DNA: TGTGCCAGCAGCTTAGCGTCACTAGCGGGGGGGTCGGATGAGCCGTTCTTC
CDR3 length: 14; V gene: TRBV7-2; J gene: TRBJ2-4; clone size: .; D gene: .; CDR3 protein: CASSLALGKNIQYF; CDR3 DNA: TGTGCCAGCAGCTTAGCGCTGGGCAAAAACATTCAGTACTTC
CDR3 length: 12; V gene: TRBV20-1; J gene: TRBJ1-1; clone size: .; D gene: .; CDR3 protein: CSATGTRPIAFF; CDR3 DNA: TGCAGTGCAACTGGGACTCGGCCTATTGCTTTCTTT
CDR3 length: 16; V gene: TRBV7-9; J gene: TRBJ1-2; clone size: .; D gene: TRBD1; CDR3 protein: CASSSTGQGRDYGYTF; CDR3 DNA: TGTGCCAGCAGCTCGACCGGACAGGGGAGGGACTATGGCTACACCTTC
CDR3 length: 15; V gene: TRBV7-2; J gene: TRBJ2-1; clone size: many; D gene: TRBD2; CDR3 protein: CASSWGLAGNNEQFF; CDR3 DNA: TGTGCCAGCAGCTGGGGACTAGCGGGGAACAATGAGCAGTTCTTC
CDR3 length: 17; V gene: TRBV12-3/TRBV12-4; J gene: TRBJ2-1; clone size: .; D gene: .; CDR3 protein: CASSFRGYLTNNNEQFF; CDR3 DNA: TGTGCCAGCAGTTTTAGGGGTTACCTGACCAATAACAATGAGCAGTTCTTC
CDR3 length: 14; V gene: TRBV5-1; J gene: TRBJ2-5; clone size: few; D gene: .; CDR3 protein: CASSLKLGVETQYF; CDR3 DNA: TGCGCCAGCAGCTTGAAGTTGGGGGTAGAGACCCAGTACTTC
CDR3 length: 16; V gene: TRBV4-2; J gene: TRBJ2-3; clone size: once; D gene: TRBD2; CDR3 protein: CASSQAEAGGMDPQYF; CDR3 DNA: TGTGCCAGCAGCCAAGCTGAAGCGGGGGGGATGGATCCGCAGTATTTT
CDR3 length: 17; V gene: TRBV6-5; J gene: TRBJ2-1; clone size: few; D gene: TRBD1; CDR3 protein: CASSLLPRQGPYNEQFF; CDR3 DNA: TGTGCCAGCAGTCTACTTCCGCGACAGGGGCCCTACAATGAGCAGTTCTTC
CDR3 length: 14; V gene: TRBV19; J gene: TRBJ1-2; clone size: many; D gene: .; CDR3 protein: CASSRQQLNYGYTF; CDR3 DNA: TGTGCCAGTAGTCGCCAACAGCTTAACTATGGCTACACCTTC
CDR3 length: 14; V gene: TRBV6-1; J gene: TRBJ1-1; clone size: few; D gene: .; CDR3 protein: CASSETGLGTEAFF; CDR3 DNA: TGTGCCAGCAGTGAAACAGGGTTGGGAACTGAAGCTTTCTTT
CDR3 length: 13; V gene: TRBV6-1; J gene: TRBJ2-3; clone size: many; D gene: .; CDR3 protein: CASRNPDTDTQYF; CDR3 DNA: TGTGCCAGCAGGAATCCGGACACAGATACGCAGTATTTT
CDR3 length: 15; V gene: TRBV5-1; J gene: TRBJ2-4; clone size: few; D gene: TRBD1; CDR3 protein: CASSRLPTGENIQYF; CDR3 DNA: TGCGCCAGCAGTCGTCTTCCGACAGGGGAAAACATTCAGTACTTC
CDR3 length: 12; V gene: TRBV18; J gene: TRBJ2-5; clone size: .; D gene: .; CDR3 protein: CASSPSAETQYF; CDR3 DNA: TGTGCCAGCTCACCCTCAGCAGAGACCCAGTACTTC
CDR3 length: 14; V gene: TRBV9; J gene: TRBJ2-5; clone size: .; D gene: .; CDR3 protein: CASSVGEGIETQYF; CDR3 DNA: TGTGCCAGCAGCGTAGGGGAAGGGATCGAGACCCAGTACTTC
CDR3 length: 11; V gene: TRBV6-5; J gene: TRBJ1-2; clone size: .; D gene: .; CDR3 protein: CATLGRNGYTF; CDR3 DNA: TGTGCCACCCTAGGAAGAAATGGCTACACCTTC
CDR3 length: 14; V gene: TRBV20-1; J gene: TRBJ1-1; clone size: .; D gene: .; CDR3 protein: CSARDQGINTEAFF; CDR3 DNA: TGCAGTGCTAGAGATCAGGGGATTAACACTGAAGCTTTCTTT
CDR3 length: 16; V gene: TRBV7-9; J gene: TRBJ2-5; clone size: few; D gene: TRBD2; CDR3 protein: CASSFFLAGGQETQYF; CDR3 DNA: TGTGCCAGCAGCTTCTTCCTAGCGGGTGGCCAAGAGACCCAGTACTTC
CDR3 length: 15; V gene: TRBV5-1; J gene: TRBJ2-5; clone size: few; D gene: .; CDR3 protein: CASSLTRPSQETQYF; CDR3 DNA: TGCGCCAGCAGCTTGACCAGGCCCTCGCAAGAGACCCAGTACTTC
CDR3 length: 13; V gene: TRBV5-1; J gene: TRBJ1-2; clone size: few; D gene: .; CDR3 protein: CASSLNRDYGYTF; CDR3 DNA: TGCGCCAGCAGCTTGAACAGGGACTATGGCTACACCTTC
CDR3 length: 12; V gene: TRBV20-1; J gene: TRBJ1-1; clone size: few; D gene: .; CDR3 protein: CSASRLGTEAFF; CDR3 DNA: TGCAGTGCTAGTCGTCTGGGAACTGAAGCTTTCTTT
CDR3 length: 12; V gene: TRBV7-6; J gene: TRBJ2-1; clone size: .; D gene: .; CDR3 protein: CASSSPQDEQFF; CDR3 DNA: TGTGCCAGCAGCTCCCCGCAAGACGAGCAGTTCTTC
CDR3 length: 15; V gene: TRBV6-5; J gene: TRBJ1-6; clone size: .; D gene: .; CDR3 protein: CASSYKGPDNSPLHF; CDR3 DNA: TGTGCCAGCAGTTATAAGGGGCCCGATAATTCACCCCTCCACTTT
CDR3 length: 14; V gene: TRBV6-1; J gene: TRBJ1-5; clone size: .; D gene: .; CDR3 protein: CASSISGGNQPQHF; CDR3 DNA: TGTGCCAGCAGCATAAGCGGGGGCAATCAGCCCCAGCATTTT
CDR3 length: 13; V gene: TRBV5-4; J gene: TRBJ2-5; clone size: few; D gene: .; CDR3 protein: CASRHRMIETQYF; CDR3 DNA: TGTGCCAGCCGGCACCGGATGATAGAGACCCAGTACTTC
CDR3 length: 17; V gene: TRBV18; J gene: TRBJ2-3; clone size: few; D gene: TRBD2; CDR3 protein: CASSPLAGSTSTDTQYF; CDR3 DNA: TGTGCCAGCTCACCGCTAGCGGGGTCGACTAGCACAGATACGCAGTATTTT
CDR3 length: 14; V gene: TRBV5-4; J gene: TRBJ2-3; clone size: .; D gene: .; CDR3 protein: CASSSTDSTDTQYF; CDR3 DNA: TGTGCCAGCAGCTCTACGGACTCCACAGATACGCAGTATTTT
CDR3 length: 14; V gene: TRBV11-2; J gene: TRBJ1-4; clone size: .; D gene: .; CDR3 protein: CASSTSATNEKLFF; CDR3 DNA: TGTGCCAGCAGCACCAGTGCAACTAATGAAAAACTGTTTTTT
CDR3 length: 13; V gene: TRBV29-1; J gene: TRBJ2-1; clone size: .; D gene: .; CDR3 protein: CSVEVSWFNEQFF; CDR3 DNA: TGCAGCGTTGAAGTTAGCTGGTTCAATGAGCAGTTCTTC
CDR3 length: 14; V gene: TRBV5-1; J gene: TRBJ2-2; clone size: many; D gene: .; CDR3 protein: CASSLDGNTGELFF; CDR3 DNA: TGCGCCAGCAGCTTGGACGGGAACACCGGGGAGCTGTTTTTT
CDR3 length: 17; V gene: TRBV14; J gene: TRBJ1-4; clone size: few; D gene: TRBD1; CDR3 protein: CASSQLTGTATNEKLFF; CDR3 DNA: TGTGCCAGCAGCCAACTGACAGGGACGGCAACTAATGAAAAACTGTTTTTT
CDR3 length: 16; V gene: TRBV6-2/TRBV6-3; J gene: TRBJ2-5; clone size: .; D gene: .; CDR3 protein: CASSYGTAGSLETQYF; CDR3 DNA: TGTGCCAGCAGTTACGGGACTGCCGGTTCCCTGGAGACCCAGTACTTC
CDR3 length: 18; V gene: TRBV29-1; J gene: TRBJ1-5; clone size: many; D gene: .; CDR3 protein: CSVDVRKLDRRGNQPQHF; CDR3 DNA: TGCAGCGTTGACGTCAGGAAATTAGACAGACGGGGAAATCAGCCCCAGCATTTT
CDR3 length: 13; V gene: TRBV19; J gene: TRBJ1-1; clone size: .; D gene: .; CDR3 protein: CASKVSMNTEAFF; CDR3 DNA: TGTGCCAGTAAGGTCAGTATGAACACTGAAGCTTTCTTT
CDR3 length: 12; V gene: TRBV4-1; J gene: TRBJ2-7; clone size: many; D gene: .; CDR3 protein: CASSHTKSEQYF; CDR3 DNA: TGCGCCAGCAGCCACACGAAGTCCGAGCAGTACTTC
CDR3 length: 17; V gene: TRBV6-1; J gene: TRBJ2-5; clone size: .; D gene: TRBD2; CDR3 protein: CASSLGLAGGYSETQYF; CDR3 DNA: TGTGCCAGCAGCTTGGGACTAGCGGGGGGGTACTCGGAGACCCAGTACTTC
CDR3 length: 16; V gene: TRBV5-1; J gene: TRBJ1-6; clone size: few; D gene: TRBD1; CDR3 protein: CASSFLTGGTDSPLHF; CDR3 DNA: TGCGCCAGCAGCTTTTTAACAGGGGGCACCGATTCACCCCTCCACTTT
CDR3 length: 15; V gene: TRBV5-1; J gene: TRBJ2-2; clone size: .; D gene: .; CDR3 protein: CASSIRTDLTGELFF; CDR3 DNA: TGCGCCAGCAGCATACGGACAGATCTCACCGGGGAGCTGTTTTTT
CDR3 length: 15; V gene: TRBV12-3/TRBV12-4; J gene: TRBJ2-3; clone size: .; D gene: .; CDR3 protein: CASSYSRWGGDTQYF; CDR3 DNA: TGTGCCAGCAGTTATTCTAGGTGGGGTGGAGATACGCAGTATTTT
CDR3 length: 13; V gene: TRBV12-3/TRBV12-4; J gene: TRBJ2-5; clone size: few; D gene: .; CDR3 protein: CASLQADQETQYF; CDR3 DNA: TGTGCCAGTCTACAGGCCGACCAAGAGACCCAGTACTTC